A selection of T cell receptor beta chains follows, all from one sample in a study of human T cells and chemical hapten exposure. TCRdb re-called the RACE reads through MiXCR, storing one row per CDR3 protein. The sample consists of around 260,000 distinct CDR3 sequences, approximately 8.6% of them appearing once. The input for sequencing was whole blood, taken in connection with sensitization to the hapten diphenylcyclopropenone (DPC). The receptors originated from a woman between 35 and 50 years old with alopecia areata. Some clones in this sample may be carry-over from other donors' samples. The CDR3 runs from the conserved cysteine through the conserved F or W. Each record gives: D gene, J gene, clone size, V gene, CDR3 DNA, CDR3 protein. D genes are given only for firm matches. Only part of the rows carry a size: once, few, many, or a class if the clone is expanded.

d_gene: NA
j_gene: TRBJ1-4
abundance: few
v_gene: TRBV18
CDR3nt: TGTGCCAGCTCACCCCCGGACGCGGTTAATGAAAAACTGTTTTTT
CDR3aa: CASSPPDAVNEKLFF

d_gene: TRBD1
j_gene: TRBJ1-2
abundance: few
v_gene: TRBV9
CDR3nt: TGTGCCAGCAGCGTAGAGTTCAGCTGGGGACAGGATAACTATGGCTACACCTTC
CDR3aa: CASSVEFSWGQDNYGYTF

d_gene: NA
j_gene: TRBJ1-3
abundance: few
v_gene: TRBV9
CDR3nt: TGTGCCAGCAGCCGACAGGTCTCTGGAAACACCATATATTTT
CDR3aa: CASSRQVSGNTIYF

d_gene: TRBD1
j_gene: TRBJ2-1
abundance: NA
v_gene: TRBV7-8
CDR3nt: TGTGCCAGCAGCTTAGGAGGGACAGGGAAAGTCAATGAGCAGTTCTTC
CDR3aa: CASSLGGTGKVNEQFF

d_gene: NA
j_gene: TRBJ2-5
abundance: few
v_gene: TRBV28
CDR3nt: TGTGCCAGCAGCCTCAGCCCCCAGGGGACGCGGGAGACCCAGTACTTC
CDR3aa: CASSLSPQGTRETQYF

d_gene: TRBD1
j_gene: TRBJ1-2
abundance: many
v_gene: TRBV5-1
CDR3nt: TGCGCCAGCAGCTACTTACAGGGGACTGGCTACACCTTC
CDR3aa: CASSYLQGTGYTF

d_gene: NA
j_gene: TRBJ1-5
abundance: NA
v_gene: TRBV28
CDR3nt: TGTGCCAGCAGTCCCAACAGGCCCAATCAGCCCCAGCATTTT
CDR3aa: CASSPNRPNQPQHF

d_gene: TRBD1
j_gene: TRBJ2-7
abundance: NA
v_gene: TRBV9
CDR3nt: TGTGCCAGCAGCGTAGAGGGACAGGGTAACGAGCAGTACTTC
CDR3aa: CASSVEGQGNEQYF

d_gene: TRBD2
j_gene: TRBJ2-7
abundance: few
v_gene: TRBV7-9
CDR3nt: TGTGCCAGCAGCTCCTATCGTAGCGGGAGGGCTGGGGACGAGCAGTACTTC
CDR3aa: CASSSYRSGRAGDEQYF

d_gene: NA
j_gene: TRBJ2-5
abundance: many
v_gene: TRBV28
CDR3nt: TGTGCCAGCAGTCCGTCTATCCGGGACTACCAAGAGACCCAGTACTTC
CDR3aa: CASSPSIRDYQETQYF

d_gene: NA
j_gene: TRBJ2-4
abundance: NA
v_gene: TRBV7-9
CDR3nt: TGTGCCAGCGGGGCAGGTGAAAACATTCAGTACTTC
CDR3aa: CASGAGENIQYF

d_gene: NA
j_gene: TRBJ2-7
abundance: few
v_gene: TRBV6-2/TRBV6-3
CDR3nt: TGTGCCAGCAGTTTACCAACGAGCTCCTACGAGCAGTACTTC
CDR3aa: CASSLPTSSYEQYF

d_gene: TRBD1
j_gene: TRBJ1-2
abundance: NA
v_gene: TRBV2
CDR3nt: TGTGCCAGCAGGGCAGGGGGAAACTATGGCTACACCTTC
CDR3aa: CASRAGGNYGYTF

d_gene: TRBD2
j_gene: TRBJ2-5
abundance: NA
v_gene: TRBV24-1
CDR3nt: TGTGCCACCAGTCCCAGCAGAGCGGGAGTCGAGACCCAGTACTTC
CDR3aa: CATSPSRAGVETQYF

d_gene: NA
j_gene: TRBJ1-1
abundance: many
v_gene: TRBV10-3
CDR3nt: TGTGCCATCTCCCCGGCAGGGCGGAACACTGAAGCTTTCTTT
CDR3aa: CAISPAGRNTEAFF

d_gene: NA
j_gene: TRBJ1-5
abundance: few
v_gene: TRBV27
CDR3nt: TGTGCCAGCAGTTTAATGGCCCTGGGATCCAATCAGCCCCAGCATTTT
CDR3aa: CASSLMALGSNQPQHF

d_gene: NA
j_gene: TRBJ2-1
abundance: many
v_gene: TRBV6-2/TRBV6-3
CDR3nt: TGTGCCAGCAGTTTTATCTCCGGAAACAATGAGCAGTTCTTC
CDR3aa: CASSFISGNNEQFF

d_gene: NA
j_gene: TRBJ2-7
abundance: many
v_gene: TRBV7-6
CDR3nt: TGTGCCAGCAGCTTTACGGGGAGGGAGCAGTACTTC
CDR3aa: CASSFTGREQYF

d_gene: TRBD1
j_gene: TRBJ2-1
abundance: few
v_gene: TRBV6-2/TRBV6-3
CDR3nt: TGTGCCAGTACCGGGACAGGGGTAAAGGTTGAGCAGTTCTTC
CDR3aa: CASTGTGVKVEQFF

d_gene: NA
j_gene: TRBJ2-5
abundance: NA
v_gene: TRBV27
CDR3nt: TGTGCCAGCACCGACTTGGGGCAAGAGACCCAGTACTTC
CDR3aa: CASTDLGQETQYF

d_gene: NA
j_gene: TRBJ1-5
abundance: many
v_gene: TRBV7-9
CDR3nt: TGTGCCAGCAGCTTACTTGATCAGCCCCAGCATTTT
CDR3aa: CASSLLDQPQHF

d_gene: TRBD1
j_gene: TRBJ1-1
abundance: few
v_gene: TRBV30
CDR3nt: TGTGCCTGGAGCCCTGGGACAGGGCGAGGAACTGAAGCTTTCTTT
CDR3aa: CAWSPGTGRGTEAFF

d_gene: TRBD1
j_gene: TRBJ2-4
abundance: many
v_gene: TRBV20-1
CDR3nt: TGCAGTGCTAGTACAGGGGCGTCCAAAAACATTCAGTACTTC
CDR3aa: CSASTGASKNIQYF

d_gene: TRBD1
j_gene: TRBJ2-5
abundance: few
v_gene: TRBV12-3/TRBV12-4
CDR3nt: TGTGCCAGCAGTTTGGCAGGGGGCTACGAGACCCAGTACTTC
CDR3aa: CASSLAGGYETQYF

d_gene: NA
j_gene: TRBJ1-2
abundance: few
v_gene: TRBV6-1
CDR3nt: TGTGCCAGCAGCACCGAGTCCCTCAACTATGGCTACACCTTC
CDR3aa: CASSTESLNYGYTF

d_gene: TRBD2
j_gene: TRBJ2-3
abundance: NA
v_gene: TRBV7-3
CDR3nt: TGTGCCAGCAGCCCAAGGAGCGGGAGTGGGTCGGATACGCAGTATTTT
CDR3aa: CASSPRSGSGSDTQYF

d_gene: NA
j_gene: TRBJ2-2
abundance: few
v_gene: TRBV29-1
CDR3nt: TGCAGCGTTGATATAGGGAGGACCGGGGAGCTGTTTTTT
CDR3aa: CSVDIGRTGELFF

d_gene: NA
j_gene: TRBJ2-6
abundance: NA
v_gene: TRBV24-1
CDR3nt: TGTGCCACCAGTGACACTGACATCTCTGGGGCCAACGTCCTGACTTTC
CDR3aa: CATSDTDISGANVLTF

d_gene: TRBD2
j_gene: TRBJ2-1
abundance: few
v_gene: TRBV7-2
CDR3nt: TGTGCCAGCAGGTTGGCGGGAGAGGAGCAGTTCTTC
CDR3aa: CASRLAGEEQFF

d_gene: NA
j_gene: TRBJ1-4
abundance: NA
v_gene: TRBV20-1
CDR3nt: TGCAGTGCTAGAGACCCTTATGGCGAGGGAACTAATGAAAAACTGTTTTTT
CDR3aa: CSARDPYGEGTNEKLFF

d_gene: NA
j_gene: TRBJ2-3
abundance: NA
v_gene: TRBV7-2
CDR3nt: TGTGCCAGCAGCTCGGACTACCTTAGCACAGATACGCAGTATTTT
CDR3aa: CASSSDYLSTDTQYF

d_gene: TRBD1
j_gene: TRBJ1-5
abundance: few
v_gene: TRBV20-1
CDR3nt: TGCAGTGCTAGGGTAAACAGGGGGCATCAGCCCCAGCATTTT
CDR3aa: CSARVNRGHQPQHF

d_gene: TRBD2
j_gene: TRBJ2-5
abundance: many
v_gene: TRBV7-3
CDR3nt: TGTGCCAGCAGCCTAAACGGCGGGGGCCAAGAGACCCAGTACTTC
CDR3aa: CASSLNGGGQETQYF

d_gene: NA
j_gene: TRBJ2-3
abundance: NA
v_gene: TRBV3-1
CDR3nt: TGTGCCAGCAGCCAAGCAGGGGGGGAAGATACGCAGTATTTT
CDR3aa: CASSQAGGEDTQYF

d_gene: NA
j_gene: TRBJ1-2
abundance: NA
v_gene: TRBV7-2
CDR3nt: TGTGCCAGCAGCCCGGGACTGCAATCGTATGGCTACACCTTC
CDR3aa: CASSPGLQSYGYTF

d_gene: NA
j_gene: TRBJ2-1
abundance: NA
v_gene: TRBV6-1
CDR3nt: TGTGCCAGCAGCTCCCGCGCGATAGTAAGGAGCCATCAGTTCTTC
CDR3aa: CASSSRAIVRSHQFF

d_gene: TRBD2
j_gene: TRBJ2-5
abundance: few
v_gene: TRBV7-9
CDR3nt: TGTGCCAGCAGCGGTAGCGGGAGGGCCTCAGAGACCCAGTACTTC
CDR3aa: CASSGSGRASETQYF

d_gene: TRBD2
j_gene: TRBJ2-1
abundance: NA
v_gene: TRBV6-2/TRBV6-3
CDR3nt: TGTGCCAGCAGTTACTCACCTGGGGCGGGAGGCAATGAGCAGTTCTTC
CDR3aa: CASSYSPGAGGNEQFF

d_gene: NA
j_gene: TRBJ1-4
abundance: many
v_gene: TRBV3-1
CDR3nt: TGTGCCAGCAGCCAACGAGGCAGGGTCGAAAAACTGTTTTTT
CDR3aa: CASSQRGRVEKLFF

d_gene: NA
j_gene: TRBJ2-3
abundance: few
v_gene: TRBV5-1
CDR3nt: TGCGCCAGCAGCTTGGAACAGGGATATACGCAGTATTTT
CDR3aa: CASSLEQGYTQYF

d_gene: NA
j_gene: TRBJ1-3
abundance: few
v_gene: TRBV12-3/TRBV12-4
CDR3nt: TGTGCCAGCAGTTTAGGGGGGCTCTCTGGAAACACCATATATTTT
CDR3aa: CASSLGGLSGNTIYF

d_gene: TRBD2
j_gene: TRBJ2-2
abundance: NA
v_gene: TRBV18
CDR3nt: TGTGCCAGCTCACCTCTGGGACTAGCGGGAGGAAACACCGGGGAGCTGTTTTTT
CDR3aa: CASSPLGLAGGNTGELFF

d_gene: NA
j_gene: TRBJ2-7
abundance: few
v_gene: TRBV12-3/TRBV12-4
CDR3nt: TGTGCCAGCAGTTTACGCGACGGCTCCTACGAGCAGTACTTC
CDR3aa: CASSLRDGSYEQYF

d_gene: NA
j_gene: TRBJ2-3
abundance: NA
v_gene: TRBV24-1
CDR3nt: TGTGCCACCAGGACGCCCGAAATACAGGGAGATACGCAGTATTTT
CDR3aa: CATRTPEIQGDTQYF

d_gene: NA
j_gene: TRBJ2-6
abundance: many
v_gene: TRBV6-1
CDR3nt: TGTGCCAGTGCGTCCTCTGGGGCCAACGTCCTGACTTTC
CDR3aa: CASASSGANVLTF

d_gene: NA
j_gene: TRBJ2-1
abundance: many
v_gene: TRBV7-8
CDR3nt: TGTGCCAGCAGCTCCACAGGACTGGCCTCCTACAATGAGCAGTTCTTC
CDR3aa: CASSSTGLASYNEQFF

d_gene: NA
j_gene: TRBJ2-1
abundance: NA
v_gene: TRBV7-9
CDR3nt: TGTGCCAGCAGCTCGCGACAGGACCACTACAATGAGCAGTTCTTC
CDR3aa: CASSSRQDHYNEQFF

d_gene: NA
j_gene: TRBJ2-3
abundance: NA
v_gene: TRBV6-2/TRBV6-3
CDR3nt: TGTGCCAGCAGGCCGATACGGATTCTGTCAGATACGCAGTATTTT
CDR3aa: CASRPIRILSDTQYF

d_gene: NA
j_gene: TRBJ1-1
abundance: few
v_gene: TRBV30
CDR3nt: TGTGCCTGGAGAGGGGGGCGCACTGAAGCTTTCTTT
CDR3aa: CAWRGGRTEAFF

d_gene: TRBD2
j_gene: TRBJ2-3
abundance: NA
v_gene: TRBV29-1
CDR3nt: TGCAGCGTTGTGGGGGGAGGGAGAACAGATACGCAGTATTTT
CDR3aa: CSVVGGGRTDTQYF

d_gene: TRBD1
j_gene: TRBJ2-1
abundance: NA
v_gene: TRBV5-1
CDR3nt: TGCGCCAGCAGCCGTTTGTCGGGACAGGGCAACAATGAGCAGTTCTTC
CDR3aa: CASSRLSGQGNNEQFF